Following are 19 T cell receptor beta chains from one sample sequenced in a study of shared clonotypes between healthy human individuals. Naivety among CD8 cells was defined by CD45RO negativity and positive CCR7 selection, thereby excluding terminally differentiated effector memory CD45RA+ cells. The method was immunoSEQ multiplex PCR; TCRdb's version includes in-frame clones alone and lacks a portion of them. The sample carries more than 500,000 clones, roughly 95% recorded once. The sample comprised naive CD8+ T cells sorted from blood. The receptors come from a woman in her 30s in good health.

V usage is TRBV2 and J usage is TRBJ1-4; 8 positions agree with TRBD1. The germline V gene encodes CDR1 SNHLY and CDR2 FYNNEI. This CDR3 has 15 amino acids. Germline trimming cut 9 bases from V and 0 bases from J; bases unmatched to any gene: 6. The CDR3 nucleotides read TGTGCCAGAGGGACAGGCGAACCAACTAATGAAAAACTGTTTTTT. Protein: CARGTGEPTNEKLFF.

The rearrangement uses TRBV29-1 and TRBJ1-2, with D possibly TRBD1 on 6 matching bases. CDR1 and CDR2 (germline): SQVTM, ANQGSEA. CDR3 length equals 14 residues. V lost 1 base, J lost 2 bases, and 11 bases lay in between. The CDR3 nucleotides are TGCAGCGTTGAAGCACCGGGACAAAACTATGGCTACACCTTC. Amino acid sequence: CSVEAPGQNYGYTF. The variable domain in full, completed from reference TRBV29-1 and TRBJ1-2, reads SAVISQKPSRDICQRGTSLTIQCQVDSQVTMMFWYRQQPGQSLTLIATANQGSEATYESGFVIDKFPISRPNLTFSTLTVSNMSPEDSSIYLCSVEAPGQNYGYTFGSGTRLTVV.

The V gene is TRBV19, the J gene TRBJ1-2; tentatively, D is TRBD1 (6 bases). Germline loops: CDR1 LNHDA, CDR2 SQIVND (reference sequence). Trimming took off 7 bases at V and 2 bases at J, with 11 bases between the two ends. CDR3 length: 13 residues. CDR3 coding DNA: TGTGCCAGTACAAAAGGGGGGAACTATGGCTACACCTTC. Translation gives CASTKGGNYGYTF. Full variable domain (remainder filled in from reference TRBV19 and TRBJ1-2): DGGITQSPKYLFRKEGQNVTLSCEQNLNHDAMYWYRQDPGQGLRLIYYSQIVNDFQKGDIAEGYSVSREKKESFPLTVTSAQKNPTAFYLCASTKGGNYGYTFGSGTRLTVV.

The chain employs TRBV7-9 and TRBJ2-7, with D unclear. The CDR3 covers 13 residues. V was trimmed by 4 bases and J by 6 bases, leaving 13 bases between them. The germline CDR1 and CDR2 sequences are SEHNR and FQNEAQ (reference sequence). The CDR3 sequence: CASSSSVAAEQYF. The CDR3 DNA reads as TGTGCCAGCAGCTCCAGTGTTGCCGCCGAGCAGTACTTC.

The chain has TRBV10-1 and TRBJ2-2, with D possibly TRBD1 on 6 matching bases. CDR1 is WNHNN, CDR2 SYGVQD, per germline (reference sequence). The CDR3 runs 15 residues. V dropped 3 bases and J dropped 0 bases, with 8 bases sitting between them. In nucleotides, the CDR3 is TGCGCCAGCAGTGACGGGACACCGAACACCGGGGAGCTGTTTTTT. Translation: CASSDGTPNTGELFF.

This chain joins TRBV30 and TRBJ2-7, with D possibly matching TRBD1 (6 bases). CDR3 length: 14 amino acids. V was shortened by 5 bases and J by 7 bases, with 21 bases between the two germline ends. Germline V gene data show CDR1 as GTSNPN and CDR2 as SVGIG (reference sequence). CDR3 loop: CAWGAQGREWEQYF. Written as DNA, the CDR3 is TGTGCCTGGGGAGCTCAGGGGCGCGAATGGGAGCAGTACTTC. The full variable domain, its missing parts supplied by reference TRBV30 and TRBJ2-7, is SQTIHQWPATLVQPVGSPLSLECTVEGTSNPNLYWYRQAAGRGLQLLFYSVGIGQISSEVPQNLSASRPQDRQFILSSKKLLLSDSGFYLCAWGAQGREWEQYFGPGTRLTVT.

The genes are TRBV27 and TRBJ2-1; TRBD2 might be the D (6 bases). Trimming removed 7 bases at V and 10 bases at J, with 38 bases between. Germline V gene lookup returns CDR1 MNHEY and CDR2 SMNVEV (reference sequence). This CDR3 comprises 20 residues. The CDR3 sequence is CASTTRPGRAKTGDTGEQFF. Here the CDR3 DNA reads TGTGCCAGCACCACGAGACCCGGACGTGCGAAGACGGGGGATACGGGCGAGCAGTTCTTC.

The genes are TRBV11-2 and TRBJ2-7, with D possibly matching TRBD2 (7 bases). The CDR3 spans 14 residues. V lost 5 bases and J lost 2, with 13 bases in between. Germline-derived CDR1 and CDR2 are SGHAT and FQNNGV. The CDR3 here is CASSQGGEAYEQYF. The CDR3 bases are TGTGCCAGCAGCCAAGGGGGGGAAGCCTACGAGCAGTACTTC.

The gene calls are TRBV27 and TRBJ2-7; TRBD2 matches 8 bases. The germline V gene has CDR1 MNHEY and CDR2 SMNVEV (reference sequence). The CDR3 spans 15 residues. V was pared by 5 bases and J by 3 bases, with 9 bases of the junction left unmatched. CDR3 nucleotide sequence: TGTGCCAGCAGTCCCCGTAGCGGGACCCGCTACGAGCAGTACTTC. Protein product: CASSPRSGTRYEQYF.

The CDR3 DNA reads TGTGCCAGCAGCTTAGATTCGACACCCACATTCCACTCCTACGAGCAGTACTTC. Amino acid sequence: CASSLDSTPTFHSYEQYF. The V and J genes are TRBV7-9 and TRBJ2-7; D remains ambiguous. The ends were cut back, 1 base at V and 0 bases at J, with 19 bases in the middle. Germline V gene sequence: CDR1 SEHNR, CDR2 FQNEAQ (reference sequence). This CDR3 contains 18 residues. The full variable domain, with the rest looked up from reference TRBV7-9 and TRBJ2-7, is DTGVSQNPRHKITKRGQNVTFRCDPISEHNRLYWYRQTLGQGPEFLTYFQNEAQLEKSRLLSDRFSAERPKGSFSTLEIQRTEQGDSAMYLCASSLDSTPTFHSYEQYFGPGTRLTVT.

This clone has only one observation. This chain joins TRBV7-6 and TRBJ2-7; D may be TRBD1 (6 bases). Germline loops: CDR1 SGHVS, CDR2 FNYEAQ. This CDR3 is 15 amino acids long. V dropped 5 bases and J dropped 6 bases, with 20 bases sitting between them. The CDR3 nucleotides are TGTGCCAGCAGCGTAGGGGTGGCAGGGGCAGGCGAGCAGTACTTC. Translation gives CASSVGVAGAGEQYF.

The sample holds one count of this clone. The chain combines TRBV20-1 with TRBJ1-2; 7 nucleotides agree with TRBD1. The CDR3 is 11 residues long. Germline-derived CDR1 and CDR2 are DFQATT and SNEGSKA (reference sequence). The CDR3 DNA sequence: TGCAGCCCTCCAGGGGGGTATGGCTACACCTTC. Its translation: CSPPGGYGYTF.

This rearrangement joins TRBV28 to TRBJ2-1; TRBD1 agrees at 9 bases. This CDR3 comprises 17 residues. V trimming: 3 bases; J trimming: 2 bases; junction bases outside the gene matches: 8. Germline assignment: CDR1 MDHEN and CDR2 SYDVKM. In nucleotides, the CDR3 is TGTGCCAGCAGTTTTCCCCCCGGGACAGGGCCCTACAATGAGCAGTTCTTC. Its protein product is CASSFPPGTGPYNEQFF.

V is TRBV13 and J is TRBJ2-1; D is ambiguous. Germline V gene data show CDR1 as PRHDT and CDR2 as FYEKMQ (reference sequence). Trimming took off 4 bases at V and 3 bases at J, with 10 bases between the two ends. CDR3 length equals 14 residues. In DNA, the CDR3 is TGTGCCAGCAGCTCCCGCGGCCACTACAATGAGCAGTTCTTC. This gives the protein CASSSRGHYNEQFF.

The J gene is TRBJ2-1, the V gene TRBV5-1; no definite D call. CDR1 and CDR2 (germline): SGHRS, YFSETQ. V gave up 1 base and J gave up 8 bases, with 22 bases separating them. The CDR3 contains 17 residues. CDR3 bases: TGCGCCAGCAGCTTGAGGTCGCGGCCCCTGGGTTTGGATGAGCAGTTCTTC. Its translation is CASSLRSRPLGLDEQFF.

V gene TRBV9 combines with J gene TRBJ2-1, with 11 bases aligning to TRBD1. Germline CDR1 SGDLS, CDR2 YYNGEE. V trimming: 3 bases; J trimming: 7 bases; junction bases outside the gene matches: 6. The length of the CDR3 is 15 residues. CDR3 DNA sequence: TGTGCCAGCAGCGATCGGACAGGGGGCAGGAATGAGCAGTTCTTC. Amino acid sequence: CASSDRTGGRNEQFF.

J is TRBJ1-1 and V is TRBV10-2; D remains ambiguous. Germline V gene data show CDR1 as WSHSY and CDR2 as SAAADI. The CDR3 loop spans 12 amino acids. V was trimmed by 7 bases and J by 5 bases, leaving 11 bases between them. CDR3 DNA: TGCGCCAGCATGGAGGGATCGACTGAAGCTTTCTTT. This sequence encodes CASMEGSTEAFF.

The CDR3 nucleotides are TGTGCCAGCAGCTTGGTACAGGGGGCGCCCGGGGAGCTGTTTTTT. Translation gives CASSLVQGAPGELFF. J is TRBJ2-2 and V is TRBV5-5; 9 bases are a match to TRBD1. Per germline, CDR1 SGHKS and CDR2 YYEKEE (reference sequence). Trimming cost V 0 bases and J 6 bases; bases outside gene matches: 3. The CDR3 extends over 15 amino acids.

The chain uses TRBV4-1 and TRBJ2-5; TRBD1 matches 8 bases. The V segment lost 0 bases and the J segment 7 bases; nucleotides outside the gene matches: 13. Per the germline V gene, CDR1 is MGHRA and CDR2 is YSYEKL. This CDR3 has 17 residues. CDR3 nucleotides: TGCGCCAGCAGCCAAGATCCGGCCGGGACAGGCAAGGTGACCCAGTACTTC. Its translation: CASSQDPAGTGKVTQYF.